The 32 T cell receptor beta chains listed next were all sequenced from one sample in a study of shared clonotypes between healthy human individuals (dated by TCRdb to between 2020 and 2021). The receptor library was made with the immunoSEQ multiplex PCR assay. TCRdb's version of the immuneACCESS table is confined to in-frame rearrangements and falls short of the full clone set. An unresolved V gene accounts for under half of the shortfall where checked; the remainder is of unknown origin. Present in this sample are 230,000 or so clones, approximately 70% of which were seen just once. Jointly, the top ten make up 11% of the sample. Sample: memory CD4+ T cells sorted from blood. The cell subset or site label of this sample denotes: CD45RA-negative fraction. These receptors all come from a man aged 25 to 40 in good health.

This chain links TRBV30 with TRBJ2-5; D not certain. The CDR3 runs 12 residues. V was pared by 3 bases and J by 0 bases, with 5 bases between. Germline assignment: CDR1 GTSNPN and CDR2 SVGIG (reference sequence). CDR3 sequence (DNA): TGTGCCTGGAGGGGATACCAAGAGACCCAGTACTTC. Translated: CAWRGYQETQYF.

The gene calls are TRBV4-1 and TRBJ2-1; 12 bases map to TRBD2. This CDR3 is built from 15 residues. The germline CDR1 and CDR2 sequences are MGHRA and YSYEKL. Unmatched junction bases numbered 1, after V lost 4 bases and J lost 3 bases. CDR3 nucleotide sequence: TGCGCCAGCAGCCGACTAGCGGGAGTCTACAATGAGCAGTTCTTC. This translates into CASSRLAGVYNEQFF.

The J gene is TRBJ1-1, the V gene TRBV6-6; a weak D match, TRBD1 (5 bases). This CDR3 is 15 amino acids long. The V end was cut by 2 bases, the J end by 1 base, with 11 bases between. Germline CDR1 reads MNHNY; CDR2 reads SVGAGI (reference sequence). The CDR3 spells CASSYPTAGNTEAFF. Here the CDR3 DNA reads TGTGCCAGCAGTTACCCGACAGCCGGGAACACTGAAGCTTTCTTT.

The table lists this clone with a few counts. The chain links TRBV5-8 to TRBJ2-5; D tentatively fits TRBD1 or TRBD2 (6 bases each). This CDR3 has 13 residues. Deletions cut 6 bases from V and 9 bases from J, with 18 bases between. Germline V CDR1 and CDR2: SGHTS, YDEGEE. CDR3 protein: CASNYPGRGAQYF. The CDR3 bases are TGTGCCAGCAACTATCCGGGAAGGGGGGCCCAGTACTTC.

J is TRBJ2-1 and V is TRBV11-2; the D is unclear. Between the trimmed V and J ends, which lost 5 bases and 16 bases, there was a span of 12 bases. This CDR3 comprises 10 residues. Looked up from germline, CDR1 is SGHAT and CDR2 is FQNNGV. CDR3 DNA: TGTGCCAGCAGCCTTCGAGTCGTTTTCTTC. Translated: CASSLRVVFF.

The genes are TRBV19 and TRBJ2-1; 14 bases are shared with TRBD2. The CDR3 is made up of 17 amino acids. J lost 10 bases, V lost 4 bases, and 12 bases had no gene match. Germline V CDR1 and CDR2: LNHDA, SQIVND (reference sequence). CDR3 in amino acids: CASSSRKGTSGRKEQFF. CDR3 nucleotides: TGTGCCAGTAGTAGTCGTAAGGGGACTAGCGGGAGAAAAGAGCAGTTCTTC.

The chain uses TRBV7-2 and TRBJ2-1; D is possibly TRBD1 (6 bases). This CDR3 is built from 15 residues. CDR1 is SGHTA, CDR2 FQGNSA, per germline. The germline V and J ends were trimmed by 0 bases and 2 bases, with 8 bases remaining between them. CDR3 sequence: CASSLAQGTYNEQFF. The CDR3 DNA follows: TGTGCCAGCAGCTTAGCGCAGGGGACCTACAATGAGCAGTTCTTC.

This chain joins TRBV2 and TRBJ2-7; D unresolved. The germline V gene encodes CDR1 SNHLY and CDR2 FYNNEI. V was shortened by 3 bases and J by 2 bases, with 8 bases between the two germline ends. The CDR3 is 13 amino acids. The CDR3 coding sequence is TGTGCCAGCAGTGACGGTAGGGCCTACGAGCAGTACTTC. It is translated as CASSDGRAYEQYF.

This clone was detected only a few times. The chain links TRBV7-8 to TRBJ2-7; the D gene is possibly TRBD1 (6 bases). With 0 bases removed from V and 7 bases from J, the gap between germline ends came to 10 bases. The CDR3 has 13 amino acids. CDR1 is SGHVS, CDR2 FQNEAQ, per germline. Here the CDR3 reads CASSLAQGREQYF. The DNA of the CDR3 is TGTGCCAGCAGCTTAGCCCAGGGGCGGGAGCAGTACTTC.

The chain carries TRBV7-9 and TRBJ1-4; D remains ambiguous. Trimming stripped 1 base from V and 4 bases from J, with 7 bases between. CDR1 is SEHNR and CDR2 is FQNEAQ in the germline V gene (reference sequence). The length of the CDR3 is 14 residues. CDR3 sequence: CASSLGRSNEKLFF. DNA for the CDR3: TGTGCCAGCAGCTTAGGACGGAGTAATGAAAAACTGTTTTTT.

This sequence joins TRBV27 and TRBJ2-7; 12 bases align to TRBD2. V dropped 10 bases and J dropped 2; count of bases not matched to a gene: 12. In germline, CDR1 is MNHEY, CDR2 SMNVEV (reference sequence). The CDR3 is 16 residues long. CDR3 nucleotide sequence: TGTGCCACCAACCCACTCGCTAGCGGGAGGGCCTACGAGCAGTACTTC. It translates to CATNPLASGRAYEQYF.

The chain recombines TRBV10-2 with TRBJ2-2, with D perhaps matching TRBD1 (5 bases). Germline V gene sequence: CDR1 WSHSY, CDR2 SAAADI. Trimming left V 6 bases short and J 2 bases short, with 10 bases between. The CDR3 is 14 amino acids. CDR3 protein: CASRGDINTGELFF. The CDR3 DNA sequence: TGCGCCAGCAGAGGGGATATCAACACCGGGGAGCTGTTTTTT.

V and J are TRBV7-2 and TRBJ2-7, with 7 bases that match TRBD1. The CDR3 has 14 residues. J gave up 3 bases and V 4 bases, and 6 bases lay outside the gene matches. Germline V gives CDR1 SGHTA, CDR2 FQGNSA. The CDR3 reads CASSSRQGSYEQYF. The CDR3 nucleotides read TGTGCCAGCAGCTCGAGACAGGGCAGCTACGAGCAGTACTTC.

This clone has only a few counts. The genes are TRBV4-1 and TRBJ1-2; D is undetermined. CDR1 and CDR2 from the germline V gene are MGHRA and YSYEKL. The CDR3 runs to 12 residues. With 0 bases removed from V and 6 bases from J, the gap between germline ends came to 5 bases. Here the CDR3 DNA reads TGCGCCAGCAGCCAAGATGGGAATGGCTACACCTTC. Translating gives CASSQDGNGYTF.

The chain couples TRBV2 to TRBJ2-7; D is uncertain. There are 11 residues in the CDR3. Germline V gene data show CDR1 as SNHLY and CDR2 as FYNNEI. Trimming cost V 5 bases and J 6 bases, with 8 bases left between them. CDR3 in DNA: TGTGCCAGCAGTTTACGGATCGAGCAGTACTTC. The encoded protein is CASSLRIEQYF.

This clone showed up just a few times. The chain links TRBV18 to TRBJ1-1; D is ambiguous. V dropped 1 base and J dropped 11 bases, with 14 bases sitting between them. From germline, CDR1 is KGHSH and CDR2 LQKENI. The CDR3 is made up of 13 amino acids. Here the CDR3 DNA reads TGTGCCAGCTCACCACTAGATTCTACCGGGGCTTTCTTT. Protein sequence: CASSPLDSTGAFF.

V usage is TRBV28 and J usage is TRBJ2-1, with 13 bases fitting TRBD2. Germline CDR1 and CDR2: MDHEN and SYDVKM. J gave up 5 bases and V 8 bases, and 18 bases lay outside the gene matches. This CDR3 comprises 19 residues. The CDR3 bases are TGTGCCAGCTCAGGACTAGCGGGAGTATTCTTTATAGGAGACAATGAGCAGTTCTTC. Protein product: CASSGLAGVFFIGDNEQFF.

This clone came up a few times. V gene TRBV6-1 combines with J gene TRBJ2-1; D gene unclear. CDR3 length: 14 residues. V was cut by 10 bases and J by 2 bases, with 15 bases left in between. In germline, CDR1 is MNHNS, CDR2 SASEGT. CDR3 amino acids: CAIPTDPPYNEQFF. The CDR3 bases are TGTGCCATCCCAACGGACCCACCCTACAATGAGCAGTTCTTC.

This clone has more than one count but fewer than ten. The V call is TRBV5-6, the J call TRBJ2-6; D is uncertain. CDR3 size: 18 residues. The germline V and J ends were trimmed by 1 base and 0 bases, with 14 bases remaining between them. CDR1 is SGHDT and CDR2 is YYEEEE in the germline V gene. This CDR3 reads CASSLFGLRHSGANVLTF. In DNA form, the CDR3 reads TGTGCCAGCAGCTTGTTTGGTCTACGGCACTCTGGGGCCAACGTCCTGACTTTC.

The chain links TRBV6-1 to TRBJ1-2; possible D gene TRBD1, 6 bases. The germline V and J ends were trimmed by 4 bases and 6 bases, with 12 bases remaining between them. The length of the CDR3 is 13 residues. CDR1 and CDR2 (germline): MNHNS, SASEGT. CDR3 sequence reads: CASSGFYRDGYTF. The CDR3 DNA sequence: TGTGCCAGCAGTGGATTTTACAGGGATGGCTACACCTTC.

The chain has TRBV5-1 and TRBJ2-1, with D maybe TRBD2 (5 bases). The CDR3 length is 12 residues. The V and J ends lost 7 bases and 8 bases respectively, with 13 bases between them. CDR1 is SGHRS, CDR2 YFSETQ, per germline. The CDR3 coding sequence is TGCGCCAGCTCGAGGGAGAATGATGAGCAGTTCTTC. It translates to CASSRENDEQFF.

CDR3 coding DNA: TGTGCCAGCAGTGAAGCCCATCTAGCGGAGCTTTACGAGCAGTACTTC. Amino acid sequence: CASSEAHLAELYEQYF. V and J are TRBV6-1 and TRBJ2-7, with TRBD2 matching 7 bases. Germline V gives CDR1 MNHNS, CDR2 SASEGT. V gave up 0 bases and J gave up 4 bases; unmatched junction bases: 9. There are 16 residues in the CDR3.

The chain combines TRBV27 with TRBJ1-1, with 11 bases identical to TRBD1. The V gene's germline CDR1 is MNHEY and CDR2 SMNVEV (reference sequence). J was trimmed by 4 bases and V by 2 bases; bases with no gene match: 3. CDR3 length: 15 residues. Here the CDR3 reads CASSLAGTGGTEAFF. CDR3 DNA sequence: TGTGCCAGCAGTTTAGCCGGGACAGGGGGCACTGAAGCTTTCTTT.

The genes are TRBV5-6 and TRBJ1-4; D may be TRBD1 (5 bases). Trimming removed 0 bases from V and 4 bases from J, with 10 bases in between. Germline CDR1 is SGHDT and CDR2 is YYEEEE. The CDR3 extends over 15 amino acids. CDR3 sequence: CASSLAGQGNEKLFF. As DNA, the CDR3 is TGTGCCAGCAGCTTGGCCGGGCAGGGTAATGAAAAACTGTTTTTT.

The CDR3, as DNA: TGTGCCAGCAGCCAAGATCTCGGGGGGCAGACCCAGTACTTC. It codes for CASSQDLGGQTQYF. This rearrangement joins TRBV4-2 to TRBJ2-5; a possible D gene is TRBD2 (7 bases). Trimming took off 0 bases at V and 6 bases at J, with 11 bases between the two ends. The CDR3 has 14 amino acids. CDR1 and CDR2 from the germline V gene are LGHNA and YNFKEQ.

The V call is TRBV19, the J call TRBJ2-1; no definite D call. This CDR3 has 14 residues. Germline values: CDR1 LNHDA, CDR2 SQIVND (reference sequence). Deletions cut 5 bases from V and 8 bases from J, with 16 bases between. For the CDR3, the DNA is TGTGCCAGTAGTCCCGCCCACTATATCGATGAGCAGTTCTTC. This encodes CASSPAHYIDEQFF.

This clone was counted between two and nine times. The sample carries other DNA sequences with the same CDR3. V and J are TRBV27 and TRBJ1-1; D is possibly TRBD1 (6 bases). This CDR3 is 13 amino acids long. The germline V gene encodes CDR1 MNHEY and CDR2 SMNVEV (reference sequence). Trimming took 5 bases from V and 5 from J, leaving 12 bases between them. The CDR3 DNA sequence: TGTGCCAGCAGTCAACAGGGTAGGACTGAAGCTTTCTTT. Protein: CASSQQGRTEAFF.

The chain joins TRBV11-2 to TRBJ1-5; no clear D. Germline V CDR1 and CDR2: SGHAT, FQNNGV. The CDR3 is 13 amino acids. Trimming pared 10 bases from V and 3 bases from J, leaving 13 bases between. CDR3 protein: CATSQGLNQPQHF. CDR3 sequence (DNA): TGTGCCACCAGTCAAGGCCTCAATCAGCCCCAGCATTTT.

The chain couples TRBV5-3 to TRBJ2-7; D might be TRBD1 (5 bases). TRBV5-3 is filed as an ORF, its function uncertain. CDR3 length: 19 amino acids. Trimming took off 2 bases at V and 3 bases at J, with 27 bases between the two ends. CDR3: CARSFGQGGTFVPDYEQYF. As DNA, the CDR3 is TGTGCCAGAAGCTTTGGTCAGGGTGGTACATTCGTCCCCGACTACGAGCAGTACTTC.

The chain carries TRBV14 and TRBJ2-5, with D perhaps matching TRBD1 (6 bases). The V end lost 4 bases, the J end lost 5 bases, and 11 bases lay between the germline ends. The CDR3 length is 13 residues. Germline V lookup: CDR1 SGHDN, CDR2 FVKESK. CDR3 in amino acids: CASSPRGEETQYF. The CDR3 DNA follows: TGTGCCAGCAGCCCCAGGGGCGAGGAGACCCAGTACTTC. The whole variable domain, remainder taken from reference TRBV14 and TRBJ2-5, is EAGVTQFPSHSVIEKGQTVTLRCDPISGHDNLYWYRRVMGKEIKFLLHFVKESKQDESGMPNNRFLAERTGGTYSTLKVQPAELEDSGVYFCASSPRGEETQYFGPGTRLLVL.

There are many counts of this clone. The genes are TRBV6-5 and TRBJ2-3; 12 bases are shared with TRBD2. Germline trimming cut 6 bases from V and 6 bases from J; bases unmatched to any gene: 7. The CDR3 runs to 15 residues. Germline V gene data show CDR1 as MNHEY and CDR2 as SVGAGI. The CDR3 DNA is TGTGCCAGCAGGCCCGGGACTAGCGGGTGGGATACGCAGTATTTT. This gives the protein CASRPGTSGWDTQYF.

CDR3 nucleotides: TGCGCCAGCAGTCGATTACCGGGACAGATGAACACTGAAGCTTTCTTT. This translates into CASSRLPGQMNTEAFF. The V and J genes are TRBV5-1 and TRBJ1-1, with TRBD1 matching 7 bases. The germline V gene has CDR1 SGHRS and CDR2 YFSETQ. Trimming took 5 bases from V and 0 from J; bases not matched to a gene: 10. The CDR3 contains 16 residues.